Listed below are T cell receptor beta chains from one sample, sequenced in a study of cytomegalovirus exposure and HLA in healthy donors. Profiled with immunoSEQ multiplex PCR; TCRdb holds only in-frame clones, not every one. In the table there are around 130,000 clones, about 82% of which are singletons. Sequencing was done on a sample of PBMCs. These receptors all stem from a man younger than 40 in good health and CMV-seronegative. Each CDR3 is given with its conserved first and last residue. A D gene is named only where the DNA matches it firmly. Part of the rows lack a size; the others show once, few, many or a class for expanded clones.

cdr3_aa	cdr3_nt	j_call	v_call	clone_size	d_call
CASSWDRAGYGYTF	TGTGCCAGCAGCTGGGACAGGGCGGGCTATGGCTACACCTTC	TRBJ1-2	TRBV5-4	-	TRBD1
CASSLTGILMNTEAFF	TGTGCCAGCAGCTTAACAGGGATACTCATGAACACTGAAGCTTTCTTT	TRBJ1-1	TRBV7-2	-	-
CASSLGLAGTGEQFF	TGTGCCAGCAGCCTTGGACTAGCGGGGACTGGTGAGCAGTTCTTC	TRBJ2-1	TRBV4-2	-	TRBD2
CASSQSGPSTDTQYF	TGTGCCAGCAGCCAAAGCGGCCCAAGCACAGATACGCAGTATTTT	TRBJ2-3	TRBV7-9	few	-
CASRMGQGAYEQYF	TGTGCCAGCAGAATGGGACAGGGGGCCTACGAGCAGTACTTC	TRBJ2-7	TRBV6-5	-	TRBD1
CAWSVLITNEQFF	TGTGCCTGGAGTGTACTGATCACGAATGAGCAGTTCTTC	TRBJ2-1	TRBV30	-	-
CASSLAQGAGNTIYF	TGTGCCAGCAGCTTGGCGCAGGGGGCTGGAAACACCATATATTTT	TRBJ1-3	TRBV5-4	-	TRBD1
CSVEEPGEETQYF	TGCAGCGTTGAAGAGCCCGGGGAAGAGACCCAGTACTTC	TRBJ2-5	TRBV29-1	-	-
CSVGGNSYNEQLF	TGCAGCGTTGGCGGGAACTCCTACAATGAGCAGCTCTTC	TRBJ2-1	TRBV29-1	-	-
CASSIPGGRLDTGELFF	TGTGCCAGCAGCATTCCTGGCGGGCGGTTGGACACCGGGGAGCTGTTTTTT	TRBJ2-2	TRBV7-9	once	-
CASSQDSSGGALQYF	TGTGCCAGCAGCCAAGATAGTAGCGGGGGGGCCTTGCAGTACTTC	TRBJ2-7	TRBV4-2	medium-sized	TRBD2
CASSLAGSDEQYF	TGTGCCAGCAGCTTGGCCGGGAGCGACGAGCAGTACTTC	TRBJ2-7	TRBV5-4	few	-
CASSASDRGSQFYPF	TGTGCCAGCAGTGCGTCTGACAGGGGGTCTCAATTCTACCCCTTC	TRBJ1-2	TRBV25-1	-	TRBD1
CASSAPSGSNEQFF	TGTGCCAGCAGCGCCCCTAGCGGGAGCAATGAGCAGTTCTTC	TRBJ2-1	TRBV7-9	-	TRBD2
CASSLKTGYGYTF	TGCGCCAGCAGCTTGAAAACAGGGTATGGCTACACCTTC	TRBJ1-2	TRBV5-1	-	-
CASKTSGGAGETQYF	TGTGCCAGCAAGACTAGCGGGGGGGCCGGAGAGACCCAGTACTTC	TRBJ2-5	TRBV2	-	TRBD2
CASSRLPGQGATNEKLFF	TGTGCCAGCAGCCGACTACCGGGACAGGGGGCAACTAATGAAAAACTGTTTTTT	TRBJ1-4	TRBV4-2	-	TRBD1
CASSLESSGANVLTF	TGTGCCAGCAGTTTAGAGAGCTCTGGGGCCAACGTCCTGACTTTC	TRBJ2-6	TRBV27	-	-
CASFGTINTGELFF	TGCGCCAGTTTCGGGACTATAAACACCGGGGAGCTGTTTTTT	TRBJ2-2	TRBV5-1	-	TRBD2
CASSQTLAGAYNEQFF	TGTGCCAGCAGCCAAACTCTAGCGGGGGCCTACAATGAGCAGTTCTTC	TRBJ2-1	TRBV4-2	-	TRBD2
CASSQRGSPDTQYF	TGTGCCAGCAGTCAAAGGGGTAGTCCAGATACGCAGTATTTT	TRBJ2-3	TRBV7-9	few	-
CARRDRQGGRYGYTF	TGTGCCAGAAGGGACCGACAGGGCGGTCGTTATGGCTACACCTTC	TRBJ1-2	TRBV7-5	once	-
CASSQELSRLAGRNEQFF	TGTGCCAGCAGCCAAGAACTTTCGCGACTAGCGGGAAGGAATGAGCAGTTCTTC	TRBJ2-1	TRBV4-2	-	TRBD2
CASSSPGTDNEKLFF	TGTGCCAGCAGCTCCCCCGGGACAGATAATGAAAAACTGTTTTTT	TRBJ1-4	TRBV28	-	TRBD1
CASRKGQGARETQYF	TGTGCCAGCAGAAAAGGACAGGGGGCTAGGGAGACCCAGTACTTC	TRBJ2-5	TRBV7-8	-	TRBD1
CSVHPQGRADTQYF	TGCAGCGTTCACCCTCAGGGGAGAGCAGATACGCAGTATTTT	TRBJ2-3	TRBV29-1	-	-
CASSYSPTDTQYF	TGTGCCAGCAGTTACTCTCCGACAGATACGCAGTATTTT	TRBJ2-3	TRBV6-5	-	-
CASSLQGVKRELFF	TGTGCCAGCAGCTTACAGGGCGTCAAGAGGGAGCTGTTTTTT	TRBJ2-2	TRBV7-2	-	-
CASSPSIPGYGYTF	TGCGCCAGCAGCCCCTCGATTCCCGGCTATGGCTACACCTTC	TRBJ1-2	TRBV5-1	-	-
CASSRQGQGRAEQYF	TGTGCCAGCAGTCGTCAAGGACAGGGAAGGGCCGAGCAGTACTTC	TRBJ2-7	TRBV6-5	-	TRBD1
CASSGYRGAETQYF	TGTGCCAGCAGCGGGTACAGGGGAGCAGAGACCCAGTACTTC	TRBJ2-5	TRBV9	-	TRBD1
CASSLRSGAPYEQYF	TGTGCCAGCAGCTTGCGGAGCGGGGCCCCCTACGAGCAGTACTTC	TRBJ2-7	TRBV5-5	-	TRBD2
CASTLNPRSGETQYF	TGTGCCAGTACCCTTAATCCCCGTTCAGGAGAGACCCAGTACTTC	TRBJ2-5	TRBV19	-	-
CASSLADGQGNEQFF	TGTGCTAGCAGCTTAGCGGATGGACAGGGCAATGAGCAGTTCTTC	TRBJ2-1	TRBV7-7	-	TRBD1
CASVRTENTEAFF	TGTGCCAGCGTCCGGACAGAGAACACTGAAGCTTTCTTT	TRBJ1-1	TRBV18	-	-
CASSSVPLKQETQYF	TGTGCCAGCAGCTCAGTCCCCTTAAAACAAGAGACCCAGTACTTC	TRBJ2-5	TRBV5-4	-	-
CASSQGGELDEQFF	TGCGCCAGCAGCCAAGGCGGGGAGTTAGATGAGCAGTTCTTC	TRBJ2-1	TRBV4-1	-	-
CASRLTGTGAYEQYF	TGTGCCAGCAGGCTGACCGGGACAGGGGCCTACGAGCAGTACTTC	TRBJ2-7	TRBV27	-	TRBD1
CASSRQGLTDTQYF	TGTGCCAGCAGTAGACAGGGGCTCACAGATACGCAGTATTTT	TRBJ2-3	TRBV6-4	once	TRBD1
CASSEVGAGGGNEQFF	TGTGCCAGCAGTGAGGTCGGAGCGGGGGGCGGGAATGAGCAGTTCTTC	TRBJ2-1	TRBV6-4	few	TRBD2
CASSFRQGSSYEQYF	TGTGCCAGCAGTTTCAGACAGGGGAGCTCCTACGAGCAGTACTTC	TRBJ2-7	TRBV6-5	-	TRBD1
CASSFQGGENTEAFF	TGTGCCAGCAGCTTCCAAGGGGGCGAGAACACTGAAGCTTTCTTT	TRBJ1-1	TRBV7-9	-	TRBD1
CASSSSSGNTIYF	TGTGCCAGCAGCTCCAGCTCTGGAAACACCATATATTTT	TRBJ1-3	TRBV13	few	-
CASSTGYSTDTQYF	TGTGCCAGCAGTACAGGGTACAGCACAGATACGCAGTATTTT	TRBJ2-3	TRBV28	-	-
CSAPRGGEQYF	TGCAGTGCCCCGAGGGGGGGCGAGCAGTACTTC	TRBJ2-7	TRBV20-1	-	-
CASSSRLEGEQFF	TGTGCCAGCAGCTCCCGACTGGAAGGCGAGCAGTTCTTC	TRBJ2-1	TRBV7-9	few	-
CASSKGSGLADDEQYF	TGTGCCAGCAGCAAAGGGTCGGGACTAGCCGACGACGAGCAGTACTTC	TRBJ2-7	TRBV21-1	once	-
CASSLWGGNTGELFF	TGTGCCAGCAGTTTATGGGGGGGGAACACCGGGGAGCTGTTTTTT	TRBJ2-2	TRBV27	-	TRBD2
CAWSVQRLAGVNEQFF	TGTGCCTGGAGTGTACAAAGACTAGCGGGGGTAAATGAGCAGTTCTTC	TRBJ2-1	TRBV30	-	TRBD2
CASSPDRVGSYEQYF	TGTGCCAGCTCCCCGGACAGGGTGGGTTCCTACGAGCAGTACTTC	TRBJ2-7	TRBV5-8	-	TRBD1